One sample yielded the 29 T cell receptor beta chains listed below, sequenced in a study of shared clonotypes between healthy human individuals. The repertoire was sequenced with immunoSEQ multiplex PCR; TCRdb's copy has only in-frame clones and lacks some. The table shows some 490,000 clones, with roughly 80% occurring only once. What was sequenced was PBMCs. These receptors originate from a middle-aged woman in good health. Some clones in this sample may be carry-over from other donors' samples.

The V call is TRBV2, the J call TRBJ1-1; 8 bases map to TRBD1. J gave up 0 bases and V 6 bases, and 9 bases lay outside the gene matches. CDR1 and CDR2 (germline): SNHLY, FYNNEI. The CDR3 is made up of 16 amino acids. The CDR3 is CASSIRQGMMNTEAFF. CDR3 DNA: TGTGCCAGCAGCATCAGACAGGGGATGATGAACACTGAAGCTTTCTTT.

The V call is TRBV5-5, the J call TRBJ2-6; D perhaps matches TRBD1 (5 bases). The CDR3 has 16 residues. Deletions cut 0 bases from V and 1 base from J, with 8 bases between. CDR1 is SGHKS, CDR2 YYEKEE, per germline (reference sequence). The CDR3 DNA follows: TGTGCCAGCAGCTTGGTGCAGGGTTCTGGGGCCAACGTCCTGACTTTC. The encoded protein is CASSLVQGSGANVLTF.

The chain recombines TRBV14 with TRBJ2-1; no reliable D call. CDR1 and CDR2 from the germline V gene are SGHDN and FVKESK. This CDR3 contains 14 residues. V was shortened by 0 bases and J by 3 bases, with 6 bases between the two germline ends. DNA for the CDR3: TGTGCCAGCAGCCAAGAAACCTTCTACAATGAGCAGTTCTTC. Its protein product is CASSQETFYNEQFF.

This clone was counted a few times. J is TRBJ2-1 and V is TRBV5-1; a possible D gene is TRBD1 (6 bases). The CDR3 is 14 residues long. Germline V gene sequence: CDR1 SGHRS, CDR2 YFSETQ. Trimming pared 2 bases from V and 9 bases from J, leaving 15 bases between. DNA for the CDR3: TGCGCCAGCAGCTTACGCAGGGGTATGGGTGAGCAGTTCTTC. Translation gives CASSLRRGMGEQFF.

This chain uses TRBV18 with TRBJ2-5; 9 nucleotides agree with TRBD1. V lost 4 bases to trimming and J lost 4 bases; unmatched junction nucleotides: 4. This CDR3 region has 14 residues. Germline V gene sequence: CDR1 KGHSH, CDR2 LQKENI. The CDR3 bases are TGTGCCAGCTCACAGGACAGGGGAGGAGAGACCCAGTACTTC. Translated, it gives CASSQDRGGETQYF.

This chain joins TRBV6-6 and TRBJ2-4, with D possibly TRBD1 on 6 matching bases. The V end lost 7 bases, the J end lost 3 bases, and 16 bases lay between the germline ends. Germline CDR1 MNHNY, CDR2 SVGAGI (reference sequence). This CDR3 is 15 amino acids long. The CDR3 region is CASNQQGFGKNIQYF. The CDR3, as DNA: TGTGCCAGCAACCAACAGGGATTTGGCAAAAACATTCAGTACTTC.

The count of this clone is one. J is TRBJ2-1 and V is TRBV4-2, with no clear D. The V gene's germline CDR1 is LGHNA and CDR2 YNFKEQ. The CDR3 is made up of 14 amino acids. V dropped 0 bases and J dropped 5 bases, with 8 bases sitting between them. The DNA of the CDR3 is TGTGCCAGCAGCCAAGAACCAGTGGACAATGAGCAGTTCTTC. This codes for CASSQEPVDNEQFF.

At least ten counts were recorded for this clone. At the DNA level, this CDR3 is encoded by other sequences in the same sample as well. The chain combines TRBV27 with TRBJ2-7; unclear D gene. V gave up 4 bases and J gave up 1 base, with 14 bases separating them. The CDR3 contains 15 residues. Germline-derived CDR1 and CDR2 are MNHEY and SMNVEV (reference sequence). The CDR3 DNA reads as TGTGCCAGCAGTTGGTCAGGACGTTTTTCCTACGAGCAGTACTTC. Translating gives CASSWSGRFSYEQYF.

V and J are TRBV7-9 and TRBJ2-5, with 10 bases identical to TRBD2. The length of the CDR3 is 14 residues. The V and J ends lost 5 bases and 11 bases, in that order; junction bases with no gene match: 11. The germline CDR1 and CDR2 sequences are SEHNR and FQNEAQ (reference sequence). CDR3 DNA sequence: TGTGCCAGCAGCCCCATCCTAGCGGGAGTTGAGCAGTACTTC. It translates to CASSPILAGVEQYF. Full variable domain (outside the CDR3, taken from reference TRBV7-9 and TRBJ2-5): DTGVSQNPRHKITKRGQNVTFRCDPISEHNRLYWYRQTLGQGPEFLTYFQNEAQLEKSRLLSDRFSAERPKGSFSTLEIQRTEQGDSAMYLCASSPILAGVEQYFGPGTRLLVL.

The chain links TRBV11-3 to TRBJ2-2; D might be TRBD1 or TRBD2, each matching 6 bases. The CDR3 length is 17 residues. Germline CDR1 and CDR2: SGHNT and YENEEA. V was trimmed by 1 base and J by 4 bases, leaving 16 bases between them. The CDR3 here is CASSLGSWGAATGELFF. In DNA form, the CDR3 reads TGTGCCAGCAGCTTAGGCTCTTGGGGGGCGGCCACCGGGGAGCTGTTTTTT.

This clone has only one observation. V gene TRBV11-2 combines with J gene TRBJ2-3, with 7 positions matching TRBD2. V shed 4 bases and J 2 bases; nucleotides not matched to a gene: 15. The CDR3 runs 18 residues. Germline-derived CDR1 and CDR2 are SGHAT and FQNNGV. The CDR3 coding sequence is TGTGCCAGCAGCTCTAGTGGGGGGAGCGGGACCTACACAGATACGCAGTATTTT. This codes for CASSSSGGSGTYTDTQYF.

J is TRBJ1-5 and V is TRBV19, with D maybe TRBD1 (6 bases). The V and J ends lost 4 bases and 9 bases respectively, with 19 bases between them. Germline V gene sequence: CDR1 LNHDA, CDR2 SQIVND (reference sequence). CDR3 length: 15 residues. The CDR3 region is CASSTTGQRASPQHF. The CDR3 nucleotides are TGTGCCAGTAGTACAACGGGACAACGAGCCTCGCCCCAGCATTTT.

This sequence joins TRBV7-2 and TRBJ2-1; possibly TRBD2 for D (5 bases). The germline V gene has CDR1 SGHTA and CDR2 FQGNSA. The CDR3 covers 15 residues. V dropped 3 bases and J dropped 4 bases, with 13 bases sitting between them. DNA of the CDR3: TGTGCCAGCAGCTTGGTAGGGAGTCGGTACAATGAGCAGTTCTTC. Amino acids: CASSLVGSRYNEQFF.

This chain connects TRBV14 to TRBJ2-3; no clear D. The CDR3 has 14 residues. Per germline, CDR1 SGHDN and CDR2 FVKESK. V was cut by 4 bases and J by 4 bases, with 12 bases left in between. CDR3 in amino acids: CASSPYRRADTQYF. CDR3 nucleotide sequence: TGTGCCAGCAGCCCATACCGCAGAGCAGATACGCAGTATTTT. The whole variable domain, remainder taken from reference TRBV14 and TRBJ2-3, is EAGVTQFPSHSVIEKGQTVTLRCDPISGHDNLYWYRRVMGKEIKFLLHFVKESKQDESGMPNNRFLAERTGGTYSTLKVQPAELEDSGVYFCASSPYRRADTQYFGPGTRLTVL.

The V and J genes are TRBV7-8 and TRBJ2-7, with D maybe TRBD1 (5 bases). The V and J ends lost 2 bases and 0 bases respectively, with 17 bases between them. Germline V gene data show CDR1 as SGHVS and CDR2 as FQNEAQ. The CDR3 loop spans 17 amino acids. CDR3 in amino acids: CASSLPRQTPSSYEQYF. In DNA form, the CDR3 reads TGTGCCAGCAGCTTACCCAGACAGACTCCGAGCTCCTACGAGCAGTACTTC.

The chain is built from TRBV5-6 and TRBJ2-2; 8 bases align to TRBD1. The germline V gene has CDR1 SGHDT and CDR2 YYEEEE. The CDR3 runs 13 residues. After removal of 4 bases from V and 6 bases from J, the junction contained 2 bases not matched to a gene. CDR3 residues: CASSTDRAGELFF. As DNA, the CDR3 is TGTGCCAGCAGCACGGACAGGGCCGGGGAGCTGTTTTTT.

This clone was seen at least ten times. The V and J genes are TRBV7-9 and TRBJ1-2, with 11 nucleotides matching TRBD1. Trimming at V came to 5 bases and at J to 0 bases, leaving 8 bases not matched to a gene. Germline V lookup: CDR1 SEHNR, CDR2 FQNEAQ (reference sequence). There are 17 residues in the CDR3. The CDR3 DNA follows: TGTGCCAGCAGCCGTCCCGGGACAGGGGGAGCTAACTATGGCTACACCTTC. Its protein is CASSRPGTGGANYGYTF.

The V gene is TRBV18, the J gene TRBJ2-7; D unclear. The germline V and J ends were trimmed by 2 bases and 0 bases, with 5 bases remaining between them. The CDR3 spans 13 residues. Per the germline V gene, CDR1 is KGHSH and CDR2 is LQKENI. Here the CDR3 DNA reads TGTGCCAGCTCACCAGACCTCTCCTACGAGCAGTACTTC. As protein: CASSPDLSYEQYF.

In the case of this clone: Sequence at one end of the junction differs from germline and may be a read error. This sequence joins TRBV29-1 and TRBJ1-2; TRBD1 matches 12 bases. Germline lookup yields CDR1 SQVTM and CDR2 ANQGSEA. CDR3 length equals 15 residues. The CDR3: CSVGGQGARGYGCTF. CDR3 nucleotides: TGCAGCGTTGGGGGACAGGGGGCGCGCGGCTATGGCTGCACCTTC.

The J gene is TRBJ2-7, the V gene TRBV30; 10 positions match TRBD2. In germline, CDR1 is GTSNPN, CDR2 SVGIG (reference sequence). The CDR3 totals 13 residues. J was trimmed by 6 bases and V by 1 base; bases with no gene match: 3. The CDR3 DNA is TGTGCCTGGAGTGCTAGCGGGAGCGGCGAGCAGTACTTC. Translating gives CAWSASGSGEQYF.

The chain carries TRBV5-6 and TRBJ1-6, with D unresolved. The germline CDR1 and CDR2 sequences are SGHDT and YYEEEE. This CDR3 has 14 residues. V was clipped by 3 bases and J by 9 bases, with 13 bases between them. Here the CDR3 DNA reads TGTGCCAGCAGCTCCAAGCTTATACCTTCACCCCTCCACTTT. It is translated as CASSSKLIPSPLHF. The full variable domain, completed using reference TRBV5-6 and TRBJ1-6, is DAGVTQSPTHLIKTRGQQVTLRCSPKSGHDTVSWYQQALGQGPQFIFQYYEEEERQRGNFPDRFSGHQFPNYSSELNVNALLLGDSALYLCASSSKLIPSPLHFGNGTRLTVT.

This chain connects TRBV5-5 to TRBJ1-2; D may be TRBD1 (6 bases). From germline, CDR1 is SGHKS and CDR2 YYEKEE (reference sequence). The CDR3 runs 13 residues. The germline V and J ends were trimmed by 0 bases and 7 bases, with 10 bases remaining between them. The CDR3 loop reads CASSLAGQSGYTF. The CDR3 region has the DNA TGTGCCAGCAGCTTGGCGGGACAATCTGGCTACACCTTC.

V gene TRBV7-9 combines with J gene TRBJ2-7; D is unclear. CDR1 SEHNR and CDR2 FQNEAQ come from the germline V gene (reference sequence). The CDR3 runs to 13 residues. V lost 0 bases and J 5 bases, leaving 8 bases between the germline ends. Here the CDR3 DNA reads TGTGCCAGCAGCTTAGCCGTGATCGACGAGCAGTACTTC. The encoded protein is CASSLAVIDEQYF. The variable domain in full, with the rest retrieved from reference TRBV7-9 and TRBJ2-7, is DTGVSQNPRHKITKRGQNVTFRCDPISEHNRLYWYRQTLGQGPEFLTYFQNEAQLEKSRLLSDRFSAERPKGSFSTLEIQRTEQGDSAMYLCASSLAVIDEQYFGPGTRLTVT.

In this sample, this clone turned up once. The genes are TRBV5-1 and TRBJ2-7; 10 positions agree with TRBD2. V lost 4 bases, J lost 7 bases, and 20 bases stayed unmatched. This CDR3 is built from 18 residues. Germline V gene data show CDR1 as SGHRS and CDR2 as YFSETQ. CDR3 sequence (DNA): TGCGCCAGCAGCCTCGTGCCTAGCGGGAGCCAACCGGGTGTAGAGCAGTACTTC. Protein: CASSLVPSGSQPGVEQYF.

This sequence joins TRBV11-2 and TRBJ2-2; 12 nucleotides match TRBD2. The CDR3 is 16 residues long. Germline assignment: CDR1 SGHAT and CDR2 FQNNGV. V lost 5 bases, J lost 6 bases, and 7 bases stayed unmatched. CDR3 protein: CASSDPRLAGAGELFF. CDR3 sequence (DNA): TGTGCCAGCAGCGATCCCAGACTAGCGGGAGCCGGGGAGCTGTTTTTT.

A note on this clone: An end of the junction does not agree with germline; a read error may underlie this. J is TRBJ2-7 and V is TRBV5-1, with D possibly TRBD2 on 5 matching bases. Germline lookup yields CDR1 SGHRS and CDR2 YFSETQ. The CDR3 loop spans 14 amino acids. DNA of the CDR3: TGCGCCAGCAGCTTGGTCAGCGGATCCTCCGAGCAGTACTTC. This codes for CASSLVSGSSEQYF.

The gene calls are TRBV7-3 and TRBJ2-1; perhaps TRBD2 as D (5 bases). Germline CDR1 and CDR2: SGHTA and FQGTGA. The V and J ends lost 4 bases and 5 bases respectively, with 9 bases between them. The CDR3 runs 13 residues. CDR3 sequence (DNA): TGTGCCAGCAGCTGGACTCGAAACAATGAGCAGTTCTTC. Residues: CASSWTRNNEQFF.

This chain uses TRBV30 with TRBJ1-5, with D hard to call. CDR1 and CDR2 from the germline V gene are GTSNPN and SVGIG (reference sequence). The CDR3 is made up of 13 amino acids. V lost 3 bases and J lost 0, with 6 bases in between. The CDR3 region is CAWSRLSNQPQHF. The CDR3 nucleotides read TGTGCCTGGAGCCGTCTTAGCAATCAGCCCCAGCATTTT.

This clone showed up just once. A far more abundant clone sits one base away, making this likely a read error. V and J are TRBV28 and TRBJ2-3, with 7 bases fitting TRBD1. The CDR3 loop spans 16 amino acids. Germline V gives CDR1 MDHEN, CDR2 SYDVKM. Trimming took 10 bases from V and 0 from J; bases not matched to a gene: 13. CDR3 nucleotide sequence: TGTGCCAACACCACCCGCCCGGGACAGAGCACAGATACGCAGTATTTT. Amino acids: CANTTRPGQSTDTQYF.